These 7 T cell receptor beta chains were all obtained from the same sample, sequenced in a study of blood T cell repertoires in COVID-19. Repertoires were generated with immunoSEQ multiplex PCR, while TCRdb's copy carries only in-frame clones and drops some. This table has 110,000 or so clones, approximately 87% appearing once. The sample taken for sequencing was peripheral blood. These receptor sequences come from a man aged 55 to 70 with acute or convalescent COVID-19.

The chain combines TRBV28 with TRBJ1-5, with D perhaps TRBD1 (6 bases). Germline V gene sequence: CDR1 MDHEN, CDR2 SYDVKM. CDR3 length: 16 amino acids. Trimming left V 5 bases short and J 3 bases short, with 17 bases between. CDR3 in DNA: TGTGCCAGCAGTCGCTATCAACAGGGCCCCAATCAGCCCCAGCATTTT. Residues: CASSRYQQGPNQPQHF.

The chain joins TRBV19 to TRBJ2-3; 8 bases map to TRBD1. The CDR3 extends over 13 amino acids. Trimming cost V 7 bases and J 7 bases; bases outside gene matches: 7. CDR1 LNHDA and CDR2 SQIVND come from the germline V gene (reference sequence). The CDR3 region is CASTPRDRNTQYF. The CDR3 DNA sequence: TGTGCCAGTACCCCTCGGGACAGGAATACGCAGTATTTT. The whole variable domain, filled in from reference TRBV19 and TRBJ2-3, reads DGGITQSPKYLFRKEGQNVTLSCEQNLNHDAMYWYRQDPGQGLRLIYYSQIVNDFQKGDIAEGYSVSREKKESFPLTVTSAQKNPTAFYLCASTPRDRNTQYFGPGTRLTVL.

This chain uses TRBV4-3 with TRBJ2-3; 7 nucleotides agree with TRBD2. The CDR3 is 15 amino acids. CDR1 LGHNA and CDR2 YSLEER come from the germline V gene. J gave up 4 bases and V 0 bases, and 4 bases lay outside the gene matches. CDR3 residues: CASSQELSGPDTQYF. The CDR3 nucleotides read TGCGCCAGCAGCCAAGAACTTAGCGGGCCAGATACGCAGTATTTT.

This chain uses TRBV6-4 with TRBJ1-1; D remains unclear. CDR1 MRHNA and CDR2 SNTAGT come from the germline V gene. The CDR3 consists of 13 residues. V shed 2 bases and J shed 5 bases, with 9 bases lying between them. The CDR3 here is CASSDAPRTEAFF. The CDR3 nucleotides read TGTGCCAGCAGTGACGCCCCTCGGACTGAAGCTTTCTTT.

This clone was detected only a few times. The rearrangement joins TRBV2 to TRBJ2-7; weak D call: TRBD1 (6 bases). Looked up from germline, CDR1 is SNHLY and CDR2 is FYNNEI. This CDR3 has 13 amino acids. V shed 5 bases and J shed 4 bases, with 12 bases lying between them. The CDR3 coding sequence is TGTGCCAGCAGTCAAATAGGGGGATACGAGCAGTACTTC. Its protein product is CASSQIGGYEQYF.

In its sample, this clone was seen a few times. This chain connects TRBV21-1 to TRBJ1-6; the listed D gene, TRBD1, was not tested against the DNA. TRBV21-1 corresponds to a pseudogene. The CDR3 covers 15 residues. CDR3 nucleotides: TGTGCCAGCAGCAAAGAGGGGTTGGGCTCTTCACCCCTCCACTTT. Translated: CASSKEGLGSSPLHF.

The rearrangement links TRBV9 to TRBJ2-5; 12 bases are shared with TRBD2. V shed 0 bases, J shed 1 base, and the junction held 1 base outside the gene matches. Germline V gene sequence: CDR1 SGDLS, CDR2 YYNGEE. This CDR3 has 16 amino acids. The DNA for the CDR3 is TGTGCCAGCAGCGTAGGGACTAGCGGGGCCCAAGAGACCCAGTACTTC. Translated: CASSVGTSGAQETQYF.